The source of this T cell receptor beta chain is a study of blood T cell repertoires in COVID-19. In the study overall: The study drew acute and convalescent COVID-19 samples from the United States, Italy and Spain. PBMCs, B-cell-depleted T cells, or T cells were the source of the cDNA or gDNA that made up the material.

As regards this clone: Mismatch with germline at one junction end may stem from a read error.

Germline V CDR1 and CDR2: SNHLY, FYNNEI. The CDR3 has 12 amino acids. In the authors' workflow: Reference gene primer amplification gave estimated nucleated cell counts. TCRdb keeps only in-frame clones here, not all; method: immunoSEQ multiplex PCR. The V and J calls and clone size come from that table; D and trimming were worked out from the DNA. Of approximately 92,000 clones in the sample, around 80% were seen once. This chain joins TRBV2 and TRBJ2-1; no reliable D call. Sequenced: peripheral blood. The source is a man at least 80 years old with acute or convalescent COVID-19. The CDR3 protein is CASREGRQVLFF. CDR3 nucleotide sequence: TGTGCCAGCAGAGAAGGCAGGCAGGTACTGTTCTTC.